A single TCR beta chain is shown here with its context. The clone's antigen remains unknown. Nothing much larger sits one base from this clone, and base qualities are not available. The sample belongs to a study of cytomegalovirus exposure and HLA in healthy donors (dated by TCRdb to between 2016 and 2019). For the wider study: In an earlier analysis of several hundred of the donors, approximately 260 Gb of sequence data and 117 million unique TCR beta sequences from roughly 180 million T cells were reported. An early release that covered fewer than 750 HLA-typed donors contained about 300 gigabases of sequencing data and 80 million or so unique TCR sequences. The genetic ancestry cluster associated with self-reported Caucasian donors included 81% of the 398 genotyped donors. The study aimed to test whether cataloging public T cell receptors could reveal signatures of past pathogen exposure. The study profiled the T cell repertoires of 550 to 700 subjects by immunosequencing and related them to cytomegalovirus serostatus. Along with the roughly 670-subject first cohort, a separate validation cohort of some 130 different subjects was used. To predict cytomegalovirus infection status, the study brought together high-throughput TCR immunosequencing, statistical association of individual TCRs with disease status, and machine learning. To study patterns of TCR occurrence, a later analysis re-analyzed previously published TCR beta repertoires from around 660 donors and added high-resolution HLA genotyping. The later analysis used no new phenotypic data to find candidate immune exposures, relying instead on TCR beta sequences and their occurrence across donors. An earlier analysis of some 500 of the donors used high-throughput TCR beta sequencing to judge whether each TCR beta V gene segment behaved as functional or pseudogenic. Alongside the repertoire data, information on donor age, sex, ethnicity and CMV serostatus was compiled. A later genetic analysis used genome-wide SNP genotypes for about 65% of the roughly 700 donors, treating that subset as a discovery cohort. Every repertoire in the discovery cohort had been generated on one and the same sequencing platform. Both class I and class II loci were covered by HLA typing, at four-digit resolution. Typing coverage differed by locus: A, B, C, DRB1 and DQB1 were typed in roughly 620-640 donors, DQA1 in approximately 520, DPA1 in approximately 600, and DPB1 in roughly 450. Four or five DR-DQ haplotypes were handled as single units for association and clustering, since linkage in the cohort was strong. On average, 235,054 unique TCR beta nucleotide sequences were sequenced per donor among roughly 430 genotyped donors of the cohort, with roughly 18% of those sequences being non-productive.

The cohort consisted of some 730 healthy bone marrow donors. At the time of sampling, all cohort members were nominally healthy, though unrecorded immune exposures were likely present. The donor tested CMV seronegative, placing the donor among the 352 seronegative members of the cohort. A peripheral blood sample was provided by each donor, and peripheral blood mononuclear cells were used for TCR beta sequencing. The Qiagen DNeasy Blood Extraction Kit was used to extract genomic DNA from the blood cell samples. Findings and caveats that apply to the study as a whole: When HLA alleles, especially DR and DQ, strongly co-occurred, TCR associations were difficult to assign to individual alleles. Some IMGT-functional V segments, including TRBV6-2 and TRBV6-3, could not be told apart with the 87-base-pair reads, so those segments were excluded. Correlated functional status among segregating V segments might reflect linkage disequilibrium, but an unknown experimental factor could not be ruled out. Three of the identified cytomegalovirus-associated TCR beta chains were confirmed in vitro to be specific for cytomegalovirus antigens. Compared with the approximately 600-donor mean, donors in an Asian-associated ancestry cluster had fewer N-insertions in productive TCRs, according to a later genetic analysis. According to a later analysis, TCR association rates differed among HLA loci, with DRB1 alleles showing the most associated TCRs and HLA-C alleles showing the fewest. A total of about 150 TCR beta chains were listed by the study as associated with cytomegalovirus. In an earlier analysis of 587 of the donors, most TCR beta V segments appeared in productive rearrangements about 90% or about 30% of the time, broadly matching IMGT annotations. Because HLA typing was unavailable for some donors at each locus, only the typed subset was used in association tests. A later analysis found that most CMV-associated TCR beta chains appeared HLA-restricted, with HLA associations seemingly driven largely by CMV exposure. The sequencing pipeline was judged likely to have produced a cluster of highly shared sequence variants as a technical artifact. Because counts were too low, 15 to 20 rarely observed V segments, including chromosome 9 orphons, were excluded from the earlier analysis of about 500 of the donors. This cohort had only TCR beta chains sequenced, and the lack of alpha or paired-chain data limited which features could be detected. According to the authors, the approach could potentially be generalized to other disease states and immunological phenotypes. While some public TCRs were present in many individuals, most TCR sequences turned up only very rarely across donors. A later analysis associated 15,000 or so TCR beta sequences with specific HLA alleles at a false discovery rate of 0.05. The presence/absence analyses assumed that sequencing depth was roughly uniform across donors, and that assumption may not be true. A later genetic analysis associated a missense DCLRE1C variant with V-gene and J-gene trimming of TCR beta chains, and an independent cohort replicated the association. Several of the top co-occurrence clusters appeared to be linked to parvovirus B19, influenza, CMV and Epstein-Barr virus, according to a later analysis. A further reported finding was that TCR beta sequences accurately predicted the HLA-A and HLA-B alleles for most subjects in the first cohort. The classifier was reported to diagnose cytomegalovirus status with high specificity and sensitivity in both the original and validation cohorts. Immune exposure information for the cohort was limited to CMV serostatus. A later analysis found that HLA-associated TCR beta chains were more clonally expanded and had lower generation probabilities than equally common non-associated chains.

After removal of 3 bases from V and 11 bases from J, the junction retains 10 bases not matched to a gene. CDR1 SGDLS and CDR2 YYNGEE are derived from the germline V gene. Taken from cysteine to phenylalanine, the CDR3 has 13 residues. The CDR3 DNA has 39 bases and is translated from base 1. Libraries came from the immunoSEQ multiplex PCR assay. For the multiplex PCR, a mixture combining 60 forward primers for TCR Vbeta segments and 13 reverse primers for TCR Jbeta segments was used. Amplification of the CDR3 region of rearranged TCR beta genes was performed with a multiplex PCR assay on genomic DNA. Amplified TCR beta libraries were sequenced as 87-base-pair reads on the Illumina HiSeq System. The authors' pipeline ran thus. A later analysis counted 65 million to 90 million unique TCR beta chains across the 670 or so repertoires, and roughly 11 million of these chains were shared by at least two donors. To remove PCR and sequencing errors, raw reads were error-corrected and collapsed into unique sequences using a nearest-neighbor algorithm that merged closely related sequences. V, D and J gene segments were assigned by aligning CDR3 sequences to IMGT reference sequences. For a sequence to be retained, at least a six-nucleotide match to both a V gene segment and a J gene segment was required. Rearrangements were classified as productive when the CDR3 lacked stop codons and remained in frame with V and J, and all other rearrangements were classified as non-productive. Following IMGT convention, CDR3 was defined as the stretch from the second conserved V-encoded cysteine to the conserved J-encoded phenylalanine. The earlier analysis of 587 of the donors excluded sequences that lacked an unambiguous match to a single V gene segment. In an earlier analysis of 450 to 750 of the donors, a V segment was called functional when productive rearrangements were above 56.7%, and segregating when the standard deviation between donors exceeded 5%. A statistical classification framework was built for diagnosing cytomegalovirus status from the catalog of TCR beta chain sequences. In a later analysis, TCR nucleotide sequences were compared against IMGT/GENE-DB human TR gene sequences so that V and J genes could be assigned. The TCRdist pipeline was used in a later analysis to assign CDR3 sequences and most-parsimonious VDJ recombination scenarios. In a later analysis, every TCR beta chain was defined by the combination of its CDR3 amino acid sequence and its V-gene family, and reads without a unique V-gene family were dropped. As a way to deal with suspected cross-contamination and a sequencing artifact, a later analysis dropped 450 to 700 nucleotide sequences that were highly shared and had low generation probability. For each public chain, a later analysis derived a clonal expansion index from normalized ranks of inferred template counts within each repertoire. In a later analysis, generation probabilities were computed with a VDJ recombination model fitted to out-of-frame rearrangements, and the resulting probabilities were checked against IGoR. A later analysis scored TCR-TCR, TCR-HLA and TCR-CMV co-occurrence with hypergeometric tests, applying a repertoire-size bias correction to TCR pairs. To estimate false discovery rates, a later analysis permuted the HLA or CMV assignments 20 times. A later analysis grouped co-occurring TCRs with DBSCAN, adding TCRdist sequence similarity when clustering within HLA-allele-positive subsets. Repertoires with fewer than 30,000 or more than 120,000 public chains, plus five repertoires with anomalous nucleotide sharing, were excluded from co-occurrence clustering. The clones in this table, taken by TCRdb from immuneACCESS, are in-frame only. Not every clone is retained; where verified, under half of the shortfall comes from an unresolved V gene, and the cause of the rest is unknown. D and trimming come from the DNA, and the V and J calls and clone size come from that table. The sample yields 110,000 to 150,000 clones; roughly four fifths were counted once. The ten largest clones represent roughly 1.9% of the sample.

The receptor's source is a woman aged 40 to 50 in good health and CMV-seronegative. The material sequenced was PBMCs. The receptor chain draws on TRBV9 and TRBJ1-1, and TRBD1 matches 7 of the central bases. The DNA sequence is as follows: TGTGCCAGCAGCGAGGGGGCCGCCGACCGGGCTTTCTTT. The resulting protein is CASSEGAADRAFF. The full variable domain, with segments outside the CDR3 supplied by the reference TRBV9 and TRBJ1-1 proteins, appears as DSGVTQTPKHLITATGQRVTLRCSPRSGDLSVYWYQQSLDQGLQFLIQYYNGEERAKGNILERFSAQQFPDLHSELNLSSLELGDSALYFCASSEGAADRAFFGQGTRLTVV.